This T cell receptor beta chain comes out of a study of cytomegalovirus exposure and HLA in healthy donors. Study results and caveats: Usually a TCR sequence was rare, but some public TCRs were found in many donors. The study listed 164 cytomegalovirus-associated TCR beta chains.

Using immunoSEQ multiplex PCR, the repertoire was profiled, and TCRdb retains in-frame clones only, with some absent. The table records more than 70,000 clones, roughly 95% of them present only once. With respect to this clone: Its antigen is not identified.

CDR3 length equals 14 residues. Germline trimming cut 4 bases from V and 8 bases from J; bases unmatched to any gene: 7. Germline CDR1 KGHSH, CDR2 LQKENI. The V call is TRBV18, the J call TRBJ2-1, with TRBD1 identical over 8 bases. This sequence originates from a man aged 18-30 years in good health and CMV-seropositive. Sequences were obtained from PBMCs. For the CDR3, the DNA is TGTGCCAGCTCACTCGGACAGGGACTGGATGAGCAGTTCTTC. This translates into CASSLGQGLDEQFF. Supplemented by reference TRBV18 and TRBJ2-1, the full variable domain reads NAGVMQNPRHLVRRRGQEARLRCSPMKGHSHVYWYRQLPEEGLKFMVYLQKENIIDESGMPKERFSAEFPKEGPSILRIQQVVRGDSAAYFCASSLGQGLDEQFFGPGTRLTVL.